This T cell receptor (beta chain) was profiled in a study of control samples from healthy donors and cancer patients (TCRdb year 2020). Comment on this clone: This receptor's antigen is unknown. No much larger clonotype is one base removed from it; base qualities were not supplied.

The method behind the library was the immunoSEQ multiplex PCR assay. TCRdb's version of the immuneACCESS table is confined to in-frame rearrangements and falls short of the full clone set. An unresolved V gene accounts for under half of the shortfall where checked; the remainder is of unknown origin. Present in this sample are 75,000 to 100,000 clones, roughly four fifths of which were seen just once. Approximately 2% of the sample goes to the ten largest clones. V is pared back by 5 bases and J by 6 bases, with 10 bases lying between the germline termini. The CDR3, from cysteine to phenylalanine, totals 12 residues. Solely the CDR3 DNA is kept, with 36 bases framed from the first base. The germline V gene (reference sequence) provides CDR1 MNHNY and CDR2 SVGAGI.

The sample consisted of blood. The sequence links TRBV6-6 to TRBJ1-1, and the D gene may be TRBD1, 5 bases matching. This receptor was identified in a man in his sixties in good health. The CDR3 amino acid sequence is: CASSEGSPEAFF. The DNA is as follows: TGTGCCAGCAGTGAGGGGTCGCCTGAAGCTTTCTTT.